This T cell receptor (beta chain) was observed in a study of blood T cell repertoires in COVID-19. The wider study: Spain, Italy and the United States supplied samples that represented acute and convalescent COVID-19.

In Cohort 3, a recovered donor had either two negative PCRs, clearance, or symptom resolution. Profiling relied on immunoSEQ multiplex PCR, and the TCRdb table lists in-frame clones only, not all of them. The table has fewer than 350,000 clones, around 90% seen once. J lost 3 bases, V lost 5 bases, and 7 bases had no gene match. Germline V gene data show CDR1 as SGHAT and CDR2 as FQDESV (reference sequence). The length of the CDR3 is 15 residues. J is TRBJ2-4 and V is TRBV11-1; TRBD1 agrees at 7 bases. Sequenced input: PBMCs or T cells enriched from blood (not recorded which). The sequence was obtained from a woman in her twenties or thirties who had recovered from COVID-19. CDR3 in amino acids: CASSRQGGGKNIQYF. In nucleotides, the CDR3 is TGTGCCAGCAGCCGACAGGGTGGAGGCAAAAACATTCAGTACTTC. Based on the CDR3 plus reference TRBV11-1 and TRBJ2-4, the full variable domain is EAEVAQSPRYKITEKSQAVAFWCDPISGHATLYWYRQILGQGPELLVQFQDESVVDDSQLPKDRFSAERLKGVDSTLKIQPAELGDSAMYLCASSRQGGGKNIQYFGAGTRLSVL.